The clone carrying this T cell receptor beta chain was seen repeatedly, ten times or more. Described time point: pre-sensitization, week 0. Treatment in this sample: therapeutic diphenylcyclopropenone sensitization with weekly scalp DPC. Participating donors were patients with alopecia, aged 18 to 70 years, considered appropriate candidates for DPC. This entry belongs to a study of human T cells and chemical hapten exposure. Germline CDR1 is SGHVS and CDR2 is FQNEAQ. Trimming stripped 3 bases from V and 7 bases from J, with 12 bases between. The CDR3 loop spans 14 amino acids. MiXCR, applied by TCRdb to the RACE reads, yields one record per CDR3 protein. The data show around 380,000 distinct CDR3 sequences, with approximately 5% seen just once and about 8.2% held by the top ten.

This sequence was found in a woman in her late teens or twenties with alopecia areata. Some clones in this sample may be carry-over from other donors' samples. V gene TRBV7-8 combines with J gene TRBJ1-4; D not resolved. The sample consisted of whole blood, taken in connection with sensitization to the hapten diphenylcyclopropenone (DPC). The CDR3 nucleotides are TGTGCCAGCAGCTTCAGACTGAATGCTGAAAAACTGTTTTTT. Translating it yields CASSFRLNAEKLFF. Full variable domain (rest looked up from reference TRBV7-8 and TRBJ1-4): GAGVSQSPRYKVAKRGQDVALRCDPISGHVSLFWYQQALGQGPEFLTYFQNEAQLDKSGLPSDRFFAERPEGSVSTLKIQRTQQEDSAVYLCASSFRLNAEKLFFGSGTQLSVL.